This TCR beta chain comes out of a study of technical replicates of blood from a handful of donors. Germline trimming cut 5 bases from V and 1 base from J; bases unmatched to any gene: 7. Per germline, CDR1 SEHNR and CDR2 FQNEAQ (reference sequence). This CDR3 contains 15 residues. Sequencing was performed with immunoSEQ multiplex PCR; in TCRdb, only in-frame clones are kept and a portion is missing. The sample yields 70,000 to 80,000 clones, about nine tenths seen once. Only one count was recorded for this clone. The sequence derives from a human donor in good health. Some clones in this sample may be carry-over from other donors' samples. Sequencing input: T cells isolated from PBMCs. V usage is TRBV7-9 and J usage is TRBJ1-1, with TRBD1 matching 7 bases. Written as DNA, the CDR3 is TGTGCCAGCAGCACCTGGGACAGCGAGAACACTGAAGCTTTCTTT. This sequence encodes CASSTWDSENTEAFF.